These 17 T cell receptor beta chains were all obtained from the same sample, sequenced in a study of blood T cell repertoires in COVID-19. Repertoires were generated with immunoSEQ multiplex PCR, while TCRdb's copy carries only in-frame clones and drops some. The data contain almost 200,000 clones, about 90% of them singletons. Sequenced sample: PBMCs or T cells enriched from blood (not recorded which). These receptors all come from a woman between 18 and 29 years old who had recovered from COVID-19.

The chain is built from TRBV5-1 and TRBJ1-2, with a tentative D call TRBD1 (6 bases). Germline CDR1 reads SGHRS; CDR2 reads YFSETQ. This CDR3 contains 13 residues. The germline V and J ends were trimmed by 2 bases and 8 bases, with 13 bases remaining between them. Here the CDR3 reads CASSFTYREGYTF. As DNA, the CDR3 is TGCGCCAGCAGCTTTACCTACAGGGAGGGCTACACCTTC. Full variable domain (missing parts from reference TRBV5-1 and TRBJ1-2): KAGVTQTPRYLIKTRGQQVTLSCSPISGHRSVSWYQQTPGQGLQFLFEYFSETQRNKGNFPGRFSGRQFSNSRSEMNVSTLELGDSALYLCASSFTYREGYTFGSGTRLTVV.

The V and J genes are TRBV6-6 and TRBJ1-5; D gene uncertain. V was clipped by 6 bases and J by 5 bases, with 11 bases between them. CDR1 and CDR2 (germline): MNHNY, SVGAGI (reference sequence). This CDR3 region has 13 residues. The CDR3 DNA reads TGTGCCAGCAGCAACAGTCCTCATCAGCCCCAGCATTTT. Its translation is CASSNSPHQPQHF.

The J gene is TRBJ2-7, the V gene TRBV28; TRBD1 matches 7 bases. The CDR3 has 16 residues. V dropped 1 base and J dropped 0; count of bases not matched to a gene: 6. Germline loops: CDR1 MDHEN, CDR2 SYDVKM. The CDR3 region is CASSLFGQGVSYEQYF. CDR3 in DNA: TGTGCCAGCAGTTTATTCGGGCAGGGGGTCTCCTACGAGCAGTACTTC.

This CDR3 is CASSQGNRGQFF. The CDR3, as DNA: TGTGCCAGCAGCCAAGGAAACAGGGGTCAGTTCTTC. The chain links TRBV3-1 (or the pseudogene TRBV3-2) to TRBJ2-1; 7 bases fit TRBD1. The CDR3 covers 12 residues. Germline trimming cut 1 base from V and 13 bases from J; bases unmatched to any gene: 4. Germline CDR1 reads LGHDT; CDR2 reads YNNKEL (reference sequence).

The chain carries TRBV5-1 and TRBJ2-5; 9 positions match TRBD1. CDR3 size: 14 residues. Per germline, CDR1 SGHRS and CDR2 YFSETQ. V was clipped by 3 bases and J by 5 bases; unmatched bases: 5. The CDR3 loop is CASSWDRAGETQYF. Here the CDR3 DNA reads TGCGCCAGCAGCTGGGACAGGGCCGGGGAGACCCAGTACTTC.

The chain has TRBV2 and TRBJ2-2; no clear D. V was pared by 7 bases and J by 3 bases, with 3 bases between. The CDR3 sequence is 11 residues long. Germline V gene data show CDR1 as SNHLY and CDR2 as FYNNEI. The CDR3 DNA reads as TGTGCCAGCATCTACACCGGGGAGCTGTTTTTT. Translated: CASIYTGELFF.

The chain carries TRBV5-4 and TRBJ1-1, with unresolved D. Trimming left V 0 bases short and J 7 bases short, with 19 bases between. Germline CDR1 SGHNT, CDR2 YYREEE (reference sequence). The CDR3 contains 16 residues. This chain's CDR3 is CASSLGTTGRTIEAFF. For the CDR3, the DNA is TGTGCCAGCAGCTTGGGGACGACCGGGAGAACAATTGAAGCTTTCTTT.

This chain uses TRBV5-4 with TRBJ2-7; 7 nucleotides line up with TRBD1. The V gene's germline CDR1 is SGHNT and CDR2 YYREEE (reference sequence). With 4 bases clipped from V and 1 base from J, the junction kept 5 bases outside the gene matches. This CDR3 has 14 residues. This CDR3 reads CASSRQGESYEQYF. The DNA of the CDR3 is TGTGCCAGCAGCCGACAGGGTGAGTCCTACGAGCAGTACTTC.

This chain's CDR3 is CASFIDRAGYGYTF. The CDR3 bases are TGTGCCAGTTTCATCGACAGGGCCGGCTATGGCTACACCTTC. V and J are TRBV19 and TRBJ1-2; 7 nucleotides match TRBD1. This CDR3 is built from 14 residues. Germline loops: CDR1 LNHDA, CDR2 SQIVND (reference sequence). The V gene end was trimmed by 8 bases and the J gene end by 4 bases; junction bases not matched to a gene: 10.

The gene calls are TRBV12-5 and TRBJ1-3, with D hard to call. The CDR3 contains 15 residues. Germline V CDR1 and CDR2: LGHNT, FRNRAP. Trimming removed 1 base from V and 0 bases from J, with 7 bases in between. The CDR3 here is CASGLGAGSGNTIYF. The CDR3 DNA follows: TGTGCTAGTGGTTTGGGGGCCGGCTCTGGAAACACCATATATTTT.

V and J are TRBV6-6 and TRBJ1-2, with 7 bases identical to TRBD1. This CDR3 comprises 16 residues. V shed 2 bases and J 8 bases; nucleotides not matched to a gene: 14. The germline V gene encodes CDR1 MNHNY and CDR2 SVGAGI (reference sequence). CDR3 loop: CASSYQSTGRSGGYTF. The CDR3 DNA is TGTGCCAGCAGTTACCAATCGACAGGGAGGTCAGGAGGCTACACCTTC.

This chain uses TRBV28 with TRBJ1-1; TRBD1 is a possible D gene (6 bases). CDR3 size: 16 residues. Trimming left V 3 bases short and J 0 bases short, with 14 bases between. Germline CDR1 MDHEN, CDR2 SYDVKM. The CDR3 region has the DNA TGTGCCAGCAGTTTGGGGTCCGGGACACTGAACACTGAAGCTTTCTTT. Its translation is CASSLGSGTLNTEAFF. Looking up the rest from reference TRBV28 and TRBJ1-1 gives the full variable domain: DVKVTQSSRYLVKRTGEKVFLECVQDMDHENMFWYRQDPGLGLRLIYFSYDVKMKEKGDIPEGYSVSREKKERFSLILESASTNQTSMYLCASSLGSGTLNTEAFFGQGTRLTVV.

This chain connects TRBV6-5 to TRBJ1-5, with D unresolved. This CDR3 contains 15 residues. CDR1 and CDR2 from the germline V gene are MNHEY and SVGAGI. The V gene lost 0 bases and the J gene lost 0 bases, with 6 bases spanning the gap. CDR3 bases: TGTGCCAGCAGTTACTCAATCGGTAGCAATCAGCCCCAGCATTTT. Amino acids: CASSYSIGSNQPQHF.

This sequence joins TRBV30 and TRBJ2-1; TRBD1 matches at 9 bases. The CDR3 has 15 amino acids. V trimming: 5 bases; J trimming: 6 bases; junction bases outside the gene matches: 11. Germline CDR1 GTSNPN, CDR2 SVGIG (reference sequence). The CDR3 DNA sequence: TGTGCCTGGGGGGGACAGGGAGGGTATGTCAATGAGCAGTTCTTC. It specifies CAWGGQGGYVNEQFF. Looking up the rest from reference TRBV30 and TRBJ2-1 gives the full variable domain: SQTIHQWPATLVQPVGSPLSLECTVEGTSNPNLYWYRQAAGRGLQLLFYSVGIGQISSEVPQNLSASRPQDRQFILSSKKLLLSDSGFYLCAWGGQGGYVNEQFFGPGTRLTVL.

The chain uses TRBV7-6 and TRBJ2-7, with D possibly TRBD2 on 6 matching bases. This CDR3 is 13 amino acids long. Germline CDR1 reads SGHVS; CDR2 reads FNYEAQ. Trimming left V 5 bases short and J 4 bases short, with 12 bases between. CDR3 sequence (DNA): TGTGCCAGCAGCCGCGGACTATTTTACGAGCAGTACTTC. Protein product: CASSRGLFYEQYF.

The genes are TRBV9 and TRBJ1-2; D gene uncertain. V gave up 0 bases and J gave up 1 base, with 7 bases separating them. The CDR3 consists of 14 residues. Germline lookup yields CDR1 SGDLS and CDR2 YYNGEE. Here the CDR3 reads CASSVDPDNYGYTF. CDR3 sequence (DNA): TGTGCCAGCAGCGTAGACCCAGATAACTATGGCTACACCTTC.

This rearrangement joins TRBV6-1 to TRBJ1-2; the D gene is possibly TRBD1 (6 bases). The V end was cut by 3 bases, the J end by 3 bases, with 20 bases between. The CDR3 extends over 17 amino acids. Germline loops: CDR1 MNHNS, CDR2 SASEGT. CDR3 protein: CASSDPTKQGKHYGYTF. As DNA, the CDR3 is TGTGCCAGCAGTGATCCGACGAAACAGGGAAAGCACTATGGCTACACCTTC.